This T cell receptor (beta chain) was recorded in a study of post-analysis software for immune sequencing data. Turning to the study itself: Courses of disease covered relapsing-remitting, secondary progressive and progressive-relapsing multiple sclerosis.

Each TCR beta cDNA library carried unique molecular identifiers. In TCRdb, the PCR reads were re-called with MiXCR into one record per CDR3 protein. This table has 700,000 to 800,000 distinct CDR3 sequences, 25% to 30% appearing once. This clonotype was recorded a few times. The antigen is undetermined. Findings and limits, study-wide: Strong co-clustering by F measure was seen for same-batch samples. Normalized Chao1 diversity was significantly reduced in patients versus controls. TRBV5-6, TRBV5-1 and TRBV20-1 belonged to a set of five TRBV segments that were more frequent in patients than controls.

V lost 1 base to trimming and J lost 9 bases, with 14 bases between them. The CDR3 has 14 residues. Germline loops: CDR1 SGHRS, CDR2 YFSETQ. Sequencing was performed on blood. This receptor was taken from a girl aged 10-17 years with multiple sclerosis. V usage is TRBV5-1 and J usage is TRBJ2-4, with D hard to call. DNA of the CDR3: TGCGCCAGCAGCTTGAACCCCGAGGCTGCCATTCAGTACTTC. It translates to CASSLNPEAAIQYF.